The next 13 T cell receptor beta chains were all read from a single sample in a study of human T cells and chemical hapten exposure. TCRdb ran MiXCR on the 5' RACE reads and lists one entry per CDR3 protein. The sample lists tens of thousands of distinct CDR3 sequences; about 8.4% were seen once. The authors' total RNA extraction used unfractionated whole blood. These receptors all stem from a male donor in good health.

V and J are TRBV3-1 and TRBJ1-1, with 9 bases aligning to TRBD1. Looked up from germline, CDR1 is LGHDT and CDR2 is YNNKEL (reference sequence). Losses at the gene ends were 0 bases for V and 0 bases for J; bases not matched to a gene: 14. The CDR3 loop spans 20 amino acids. CDR3 sequence: CASSQDPLDRGKWMNTEAFF. CDR3 bases: TGTGCCAGCAGCCAAGACCCTTTGGACAGGGGAAAATGGATGAACACTGAAGCTTTCTTT. Full variable domain (remainder filled in from reference TRBV3-1 and TRBJ1-1): DTAVSQTPKYLVTQMGNDKSIKCEQNLGHDTMYWYKQDSKKFLKIMFSYNNKELIINETVPNRFSPKSPDKAHLNLHINSLELGDSAVYFCASSQDPLDRGKWMNTEAFFGQGTRLTVV.

This clonotype was picked up many times. The V gene is TRBV12-5, the J gene TRBJ1-6; 7 bases match TRBD1. With 4 bases clipped from V and 10 bases from J, the junction kept 1 base outside the gene matches. The CDR3 is made up of 12 amino acids. The germline CDR1 and CDR2 sequences are LGHNT and FRNRAP. CDR3 sequence reads: CASGSQGSPLHF. The CDR3 DNA follows: TGTGCTAGTGGTTCACAGGGGTCACCCCTCCACTTT.

A few counts support this clonotype. This chain links TRBV7-6 with TRBJ2-1; maybe TRBD2 (7 bases). Trimming took 5 bases from V and 4 from J, leaving 18 bases between them. This CDR3 comprises 16 residues. CDR1 is SGHVS and CDR2 is FNYEAQ in the germline V gene. CDR3 coding DNA: TGTGCCAGCAGCCGCGAGGGGGGGGGGCCATACAATGAGCAGTTCTTC. Its translation is CASSREGGGPYNEQFF. Using reference TRBV7-6 and TRBJ2-1 for the parts outside the CDR3, the full variable domain is GAGVSQSPRYKVTKRGQDVALRCDPISGHVSLYWYRQALGQGPEFLTYFNYEAQQDKSGLPNDRFSAERPEGSISTLTIQRTEQRDSAMYRCASSREGGGPYNEQFFGPGTRLTVL.

The chain carries TRBV29-1 and TRBJ1-1; no clear D gene. CDR1 is SQVTM, CDR2 ANQGSEA, per germline. V lost 4 bases and J lost 0, with 12 bases in between. This CDR3 comprises 14 residues. The CDR3 nucleotides are TGCAGCGTTGTGTGGCAGACGCTGAACACTGAAGCTTTCTTT. Amino acids: CSVVWQTLNTEAFF.

This chain connects TRBV19 to TRBJ1-5, with D maybe TRBD1 (5 bases). The CDR3 has 18 amino acids. From germline, CDR1 is LNHDA and CDR2 SQIVND (reference sequence). With 5 bases removed from V and 0 bases from J, the gap between germline ends came to 20 bases. The CDR3 sequence: CASSFNPNTGYSNQPQHF. CDR3 coding DNA: TGTGCCAGTAGTTTTAACCCAAATACAGGATATAGCAATCAGCCCCAGCATTTT.

This clonotype was observed many times. The chain combines TRBV2 with TRBJ1-1, with D perhaps matching TRBD1 (6 bases). Trimming removed 4 bases from V and 0 bases from J, with 15 bases in between. This CDR3 has 16 residues. The germline gives CDR1 SNHLY, CDR2 FYNNEI. Here the CDR3 DNA reads TGTGCCAGCAGTGTCGACAGGCCGGTTTTGAACACTGAAGCTTTCTTT. This codes for CASSVDRPVLNTEAFF.

In its sample, this clonotype was seen many times. V usage is TRBV20-1 and J usage is TRBJ2-3; the match to TRBD2 covers 8 bases. Germline V gene lookup returns CDR1 DFQATT and CDR2 SNEGSKA (reference sequence). V was clipped by 5 bases and J by 1 base; unmatched bases: 8. This CDR3 is built from 15 residues. The CDR3: CSAYPAAGGTDTQYF. CDR3 sequence (DNA): TGCAGTGCTTACCCTGCAGCGGGGGGCACAGATACGCAGTATTTT.

This clonotype was picked up many times. The chain recombines TRBV3-1 with TRBJ2-6; D possibly corresponds to TRBD1 (6 bases). The CDR3 contains 13 residues. The V and J ends lost 4 bases and 9 bases respectively, with 10 bases between them. Germline V gene sequence: CDR1 LGHDT, CDR2 YNNKEL (reference sequence). CDR3 nucleotide sequence: TGTGCCAGCAGCCCCACAGGGAACAACGTCCTGACTTTC. Protein product: CASSPTGNNVLTF.

Only a few counts were recorded for this clonotype. The CDR3 DNA reads TGTGCCAGCAGTCGGCTGGAAAAACTGTTTTTT. This translates into CASSRLEKLFF. The chain uses TRBV25-1 and TRBJ1-4; no clear D. The ends were cut back, 5 bases at V and 8 bases at J, with 6 bases in the middle. This CDR3 has 11 residues. Germline V gives CDR1 MGHDK, CDR2 SYGVNS.

This clonotype appeared a few times. The chain combines TRBV5-1 with TRBJ2-5, with no clear D. The germline V and J ends were trimmed by 1 base and 2 bases, with 9 bases remaining between them. CDR3 length: 14 residues. Germline loops: CDR1 SGHRS, CDR2 YFSETQ. CDR3 sequence reads: CASSLWGGQETQYF. The CDR3 DNA follows: TGCGCCAGCAGCTTGTGGGGTGGACAAGAGACCCAGTACTTC.

V is TRBV11-2 and J is TRBJ1-1, with D uncertain. V was shortened by 2 bases and J by 1 base, with 11 bases between the two germline ends. Germline CDR1 reads SGHAT; CDR2 reads FQNNGV. CDR3 length: 15 amino acids. CDR3 nucleotides: TGTGCCAGCAGCTTATCAGGTAATTCGAACACTGAAGCTTTCTTT. The encoded protein is CASSLSGNSNTEAFF.

This clonotype was seen ten or more times. The rearrangement uses TRBV10-3 and TRBJ2-7; D possibly corresponds to TRBD1 (6 bases). The germline V gene encodes CDR1 ENHRY and CDR2 SYGVKD. Trimming took 6 bases from V and 0 from J, leaving 12 bases between them. The CDR3 has 14 residues. This chain's CDR3 is CAISGTGSSYEQYF. In nucleotides, the CDR3 is TGTGCCATCAGCGGTACAGGGTCCTCCTACGAGCAGTACTTC.

This clonotype has at least ten counts. The CDR3 bases are TGCAGTGCTAGAGGCGGGTCAGGGGCCACAGATACGCAGTATTTT. Its translation: CSARGGSGATDTQYF. The chain recombines TRBV20-1 with TRBJ2-3; TRBD1 is a possible D gene (6 bases). The V gene lost 1 base and the J gene lost 2 bases, with 13 bases spanning the gap. Germline V CDR1 and CDR2: DFQATT, SNEGSKA (reference sequence). CDR3 length: 15 amino acids.